These 7 T cell receptor beta chains were sequenced from one sample in a study of regulatory T cells in long-lasting Graves disease. Time point given: newly diagnosed GD, antithyroid drugs for less than 3 months. PBMC RNA served as the TCR library source. Relying on iRepertoire HTBI primers and Arm-PCR of CDR3 regions, the team built TCR beta libraries. MiXCR, applied by TCRdb to the multiplex PCR reads, yields one record per CDR3 protein. In the table there are 440,000 or so distinct CDR3 sequences, about 16% of which are singletons. The same specimen was also included in a second study, on T cells in Graves' hyperthyroidism and ophthalmopathy.

This sample comprised peripheral blood mononuclear cells (PBMCs), obtained at new diagnosis, from a patient treated with antithyroid drugs. Receptor source: a woman aged 25 to 39 with Graves disease.

At least ten counts were recorded for this clonotype. V usage is TRBV10-3 and J usage is TRBJ2-2; D unresolved. The CDR3 covers 13 residues. Germline CDR1 is ENHRY and CDR2 is SYGVKD. V lost 7 bases, J lost 2 bases, and 8 bases lay in between. DNA for the CDR3: TGTGCCATCAAGCTAGTAAACACCGGGGAGCTGTTTTTT. This sequence encodes CAIKLVNTGELFF.

The CDR3 sequence is CASSSSGTSGDPAYNEQFF. CDR3 in DNA: TGCGCCAGCAGCTCCTCCGGGACTAGCGGGGATCCTGCCTACAATGAGCAGTTCTTC. V gene TRBV5-1 combines with J gene TRBJ2-1; 13 bases match TRBD2. J gave up 2 bases and V 3 bases, and 11 bases lay outside the gene matches. Germline V CDR1 and CDR2: SGHRS, YFSETQ. The CDR3 length is 19 residues.

The CDR3 nucleotides read TGTGCCAGCAGCCACCAGTTCCGGAGCACAGATACGCAGTATTTT. Its protein is CASSHQFRSTDTQYF. The chain employs TRBV11-1 and TRBJ2-3; D remains unclear. The CDR3 totals 15 residues. Germline CDR1 reads SGHAT; CDR2 reads FQDESV (reference sequence). The germline V and J ends were trimmed by 5 bases and 0 bases, with 12 bases remaining between them. Full variable domain (rest looked up from reference TRBV11-1 and TRBJ2-3): EAEVAQSPRYKITEKSQAVAFWCDPISGHATLYWYRQILGQGPELLVQFQDESVVDDSQLPKDRFSAERLKGVDSTLKIQPAELGDSAMYLCASSHQFRSTDTQYFGPGTRLTVL.

This clonotype has more than one count but fewer than ten. The chain has TRBV15 and TRBJ2-5; the D is unclear. Germline V lookup: CDR1 LNHNV, CDR2 YYDKDF (reference sequence). V gave up 2 bases and J gave up 2 bases, with 12 bases separating them. The CDR3 extends over 15 amino acids. The CDR3 is CATSRKIGPQETQYF. CDR3 DNA sequence: TGTGCCACCAGCAGAAAAATAGGCCCACAAGAGACCCAGTACTTC. Complete variable domain (other parts from reference TRBV15 and TRBJ2-5): DAMVIQNPRYQVTQFGKPVTLSCSQTLNHNVMYWYQQKSSQAPKLLFHYYDKDFNNEADTPDNFQSRRPNTSFCFLDIRSPGLGDTAMYLCATSRKIGPQETQYFGPGTRLLVL.

This clonotype occurred many times. The chain combines TRBV25-1 with TRBJ2-3, with no clear D. This CDR3 is 12 amino acids long. Trimming cost V 4 bases and J 6 bases, with 8 bases left between them. CDR1 and CDR2 from the germline V gene are MGHDK and SYGVNS. The CDR3 spells CASSALLDTQYF. In nucleotides, the CDR3 is TGTGCCAGCAGTGCCCTATTGGATACGCAGTATTTT.

This clonotype appeared many times. CDR3 sequence (DNA): TGTGCCAGCAGTCGAAATCGCAGGAATCAGCCCCAGCATTTT. Residues: CASSRNRRNQPQHF. V is TRBV2 and J is TRBJ1-5; D call uncertain. Germline V gives CDR1 SNHLY, CDR2 FYNNEI. Trimming stripped 5 bases from V and 4 bases from J, with 12 bases between. The CDR3 has 14 amino acids.

Remarks on this clonotype: This clone may be a read error of a much larger clone one base away. The chain couples TRBV6-1 to TRBJ2-3, with a weak D call TRBD2 (6 bases). The J call may be incorrect, as the DNA end agrees better with TRBJ2-7. The CDR3 runs 16 residues. Germline CDR1 is MNHNS and CDR2 is SASEGT. This CDR3 is CASSERVAGRNYEQYF. CDR3 coding DNA: TGTGCCAGCAGTGAGAGGGTGGCGGGGCGAAATTACGAGCAGTACTTC.